The rows below give T cell receptor beta chains drawn from one sample of a study of cytomegalovirus exposure and HLA in healthy donors. The data were produced by immunoSEQ multiplex PCR, yet TCRdb's version contains in-frame clones alone and is incomplete. The table records roughly 180,000 clones, roughly four fifths of them present only once. Sequenced material: PBMCs. Receptors originate from a female donor in good health and CMV-seronegative. Both conserved end residues are part of each CDR3. A D gene is named only where the DNA matches it firmly. Only some rows state a clone size, as once, few, many or a class for expanded clones.

size: once
V: TRBV9
J: TRBJ1-2
D: .
CDR3: CASRAGGSNYGYTF
DNA: TGTGCCAGCAGGGCTGGGGGCTCTAACTATGGCTACACCTTC

size: .
V: TRBV30
J: TRBJ2-3
D: TRBD1
CDR3: CAWGRGQDTDTQYF
DNA: TGTGCCTGGGGCAGGGGGCAGGACACAGATACGCAGTATTTT

size: .
V: TRBV5-1
J: TRBJ2-5
D: TRBD2
CDR3: CASSSTPGGETQYF
DNA: TGCGCCAGCAGCTCTACACCGGGGGGGGAGACCCAGTACTTC

size: many
V: TRBV11-2
J: TRBJ1-1
D: .
CDR3: CASSHARGRGEAFF
DNA: TGTGCCAGCAGTCACGCCAGGGGAAGAGGTGAAGCTTTCTTT

size: .
V: TRBV29-1
J: TRBJ1-1
D: .
CDR3: CSVESHLDTEAFF
DNA: TGCAGCGTTGAGTCGCACTTGGACACTGAAGCTTTCTTT

size: .
V: TRBV6-5
J: TRBJ1-1
D: .
CDR3: CASSLTRLATEAFF
DNA: TGTGCCAGCAGTCTGACACGCCTGGCCACTGAAGCTTTCTTT

size: .
V: TRBV6-5
J: TRBJ2-4
D: TRBD1
CDR3: CASRQTGLGNIQYF
DNA: TGTGCCAGCAGACAGACAGGGCTGGGGAACATTCAGTACTTC

size: .
V: TRBV4-1
J: TRBJ2-6
D: TRBD2
CDR3: CASSHLPGLAGVGLTGANVLTF
DNA: TGCGCCAGCAGCCATCTACCGGGACTAGCGGGAGTGGGACTCACTGGGGCCAACGTCCTGACTTTC

size: once
V: TRBV5-1
J: TRBJ2-5
D: TRBD1
CDR3: CASSLRQGRETQYF
DNA: TGCGCCAGCAGCTTAAGACAGGGGAGGGAGACCCAGTACTTC

size: .
V: TRBV5-1
J: TRBJ2-7
D: TRBD2
CDR3: CASSPSGSIYEQYF
DNA: TGCGCCAGCAGTCCCAGCGGGAGCATATACGAGCAGTACTTC

size: few
V: TRBV7-9
J: TRBJ2-2
D: .
CDR3: CASSPMEGAITGELFF
DNA: TGTGCCAGCAGCCCGATGGAGGGGGCGATCACCGGGGAGCTGTTTTTT

size: .
V: TRBV30
J: TRBJ2-4
D: .
CDR3: CAWSGYWGREKAKNSQYF
DNA: TGTGCCTGGAGTGGGTATTGGGGGCGGGAGAAGGCCAAAAACAGTCAGTACTTC

size: .
V: TRBV4-3
J: TRBJ2-1
D: TRBD2
CDR3: CASSQDQGASGLSSYNEQFF
DNA: TGCGCCAGCAGCCAAGATCAAGGAGCTAGCGGGCTGAGCTCCTACAATGAGCAGTTCTTC

size: .
V: TRBV5-6
J: TRBJ1-1
D: .
CDR3: CASSLQGYTEAFF
DNA: TGTGCCAGCAGCTTGCAGGGGTACACTGAAGCTTTCTTT

size: .
V: TRBV18
J: TRBJ2-2
D: TRBD2
CDR3: CASSPSGRFTGELFF
DNA: TGTGCCAGCTCACCTAGCGGGAGGTTCACCGGGGAGCTGTTTTTT

size: .
V: TRBV28
J: TRBJ2-1
D: TRBD1
CDR3: CASSLGQGNNEQFF
DNA: TGTGCCAGCAGTTTGGGACAGGGGAACAATGAGCAGTTCTTC

size: .
V: TRBV19
J: TRBJ2-7
D: TRBD1
CDR3: CASSTHSLGQGFNEQYF
DNA: TGTGCCAGTAGTACCCACTCCCTCGGACAGGGCTTCAACGAGCAGTACTTC

size: .
V: TRBV10-1
J: TRBJ2-3
D: TRBD2
CDR3: CASTLAGTTDTQYF
DNA: TGCGCCAGCACACTAGCGGGCACAACAGATACGCAGTATTTT

size: .
V: TRBV6-5
J: TRBJ1-2
D: .
CDR3: CASSAGYGYTF
DNA: TGTGCCAGCAGCGCAGGGTATGGCTACACCTTC

size: few
V: TRBV5-1
J: TRBJ1-3
D: .
CDR3: CASSLVGDSGNTIYF
DNA: TGCGCCAGCAGCTTGGTCGGTGACTCTGGAAACACCATATATTTT

size: .
V: TRBV6-7
J: TRBJ2-2
D: .
CDR3: CASSPRGLSTGELFF
DNA: TGTGCCAGCAGTCCGCGGGGGCTTAGCACCGGGGAGCTGTTTTTT

size: .
V: TRBV25-1
J: TRBJ1-2
D: .
CDR3: CASSPSLVEYGYTF
DNA: TGTGCCAGCAGCCCGTCGCTGGTAGAGTATGGCTACACCTTC

size: .
V: TRBV5-1
J: TRBJ1-1
D: .
CDR3: CASSWAVNTEAFF
DNA: TGCGCCAGCAGCTGGGCTGTGAACACTGAAGCTTTCTTT

size: .
V: TRBV19
J: TRBJ1-4
D: .
CDR3: CASSIWAPTNEKLFF
DNA: TGTGCCAGTAGTATTTGGGCACCAACTAATGAAAAACTGTTTTTT

size: .
V: TRBV7-9
J: TRBJ1-2
D: .
CDR3: CASSLSQASYGYTF
DNA: TGTGCCAGCAGCTTATCGCAGGCTTCCTATGGCTACACCTTC

size: .
V: TRBV19
J: TRBJ2-3
D: .
CDR3: CASSKGVPQYF
DNA: TGTGCCAGTAGTAAGGGGGTCCCGCAGTATTTT